This TCR beta chain was identified during a study of a mutant IDH1 vaccine in newly diagnosed glioma. About the study: Patients under treatment included about 60% males and about 40% females and had a mean age of approximately 40 years. Beforehand, treatment had been radiotherapy, temozolomide, or both; the majority received both.

The CDR3 is 12 amino acids. Study-level results: Pseudoprogression seemed unrelated to changes in top peripheral T cell clonotypes. Among all patients, vaccine-induced immune responses occurred in roughly 93%.

The assay was immunoSEQ multiplex PCR, and TCRdb's table has in-frame clones only and misses some. Here the sample spans about 88,000 clones, roughly four fifths being singletons. On this clone itself: Its matching antigen is unknown.

Time point indicated: baseline, week 1 (first vaccination visit). Specified treatment: pre-vaccination baseline after standard-of-care therapy. The sequenced sample was PBMCs, obtained from a glioma patient treated with radiotherapy, temozolomide or both. The chain uses TRBV21-1 and TRBJ2-7. TRBV21-1 is designated a pseudogene. This TCR was recovered from a man between 35 and 55 years old with glioma. Some clones in this sample may be carry-over from other donors' samples. The CDR3 spells CASSLPRYEQYF. CDR3 bases: TGTGCCAGCAGCTTACCACGCTACGAGCAGTACTTC.